A selection of T cell receptor beta chains follows, all from one sample in a study of T cells in Graves' hyperthyroidism and ophthalmopathy. Each CDR3 protein gets one entry after TCRdb re-called the multiplex PCR reads with MiXCR. The profile covers fewer than 250,000 distinct CDR3 sequences, with 15% to 20% appearing a single time and 50% taken by the ten largest. The specimen sequenced was blood. Source of these receptors: a man between 45 and 60 years old with Graves' hyperthyroidism. CDR3s include the opening cysteine and the closing phenylalanine or tryptophan. D genes are given only for firm matches. Some rows mark clone size as missing; the rest say once, few, many or name a class of expanded clone.

V gene,D gene,J gene,clone size,CDR3 protein,CDR3 DNA
TRBV10-1,NA,TRBJ2-1,NA,CASGKYWGGDADEQFF,TGCGCCAGCGGTAAGTATTGGGGCGGGGACGCGGATGAGCAGTTCTTC
TRBV5-8,NA,TRBJ2-7,NA,CASSWQGGSYEQYF,TGTGCCAGCAGCTGGCAGGGAGGTTCCTACGAGCAGTACTTC
TRBV7-2,NA,TRBJ1-5,many,CASSSYSNQPQHF,TGTGCCAGCTCGTCGTATAGCAATCAGCCCCAGCATTTT
TRBV6-6,TRBD2,TRBJ2-7,NA,CASSYSPISGRAFDEQYF,TGTGCCAGCAGTTACTCGCCCATTAGCGGGAGGGCCTTCGACGAGCAGTACTTC
TRBV6-1,NA,TRBJ2-7,few,CAIHTGNYEQYF,TGTGCCATACATACGGGGAACTACGAGCAGTACTTC
TRBV28,TRBD1,TRBJ2-7,many,CASNRAGTGVYEQYF,TGTGCCAGCAACCGAGCCGGGACAGGGGTCTACGAGCAGTACTTC
TRBV24-1,NA,TRBJ1-1,few,CATSQGTEAFF,TGTGCCACCAGTCAGGGGACTGAAGCTTTCTTT
TRBV7-2,TRBD2,TRBJ2-7,NA,CASSFSRTSNYEQYF,TGTGCCAGCAGCTTTAGTAGGACTAGCAACTACGAGCAGTACTTC
TRBV30,TRBD1,TRBJ1-5,many,CAWSRGQNNQPQHF,TGTGCCTGGAGCAGGGGACAGAACAATCAGCCCCAGCATTTT
TRBV4-1,NA,TRBJ2-1,NA,CASSQERLAREQFF,TGCGCCAGCAGCCAAGAAAGGCTAGCGAGGGAGCAGTTCTTC
TRBV11-2,NA,TRBJ1-1,many,CASSFWPTEAFF,TGTGCCAGCAGCTTTTGGCCCACTGAAGCTTTCTTT
TRBV12-3/TRBV12-4,TRBD1,TRBJ2-3,many,CASRGTGEDTQYF,TGTGCCAGCAGAGGGACAGGAGAAGATACGCAGTATTTT
TRBV7-2,NA,TRBJ2-3,few,CASKTGADTQYF,TGTGCCAGCAAAACTGGGGCAGATACGCAGTATTTT
TRBV5-1,NA,TRBJ2-1,many,CASSFSVDNEQFF,TGCGCCAGCAGCTTTTCAGTAGACAATGAGCAGTTCTTC
TRBV6-1,NA,TRBJ2-7,NA,CASSELGGLSYEQYF,TGTGCCAGCAGTGAATTGGGCGGGCTTTCCTACGAGCAGTACTTC
TRBV14,NA,TRBJ1-4,NA,CASSPGHPHEKLFF,TGTGCCAGCAGCCCCGGCCATCCGCATGAAAAACTGTTTTTT
TRBV20-1,NA,TRBJ2-1,NA,CSASRAEAYNEQFF,TGCAGTGCTAGTAGAGCTGAAGCCTACAATGAGCAGTTCTTC
TRBV2,NA,TRBJ2-2,many,CASRAGNYNTGELFF,TGTGCCAGCAGGGCCGGGAATTATAACACCGGGGAGCTGTTTTTT
TRBV28,NA,TRBJ1-4,NA,CASSSLRTGLGEKLFF,TGTGCCAGCAGTTCTCTCAGGACGGGCCTCGGGGAAAAACTGTTTTTT
TRBV5-1,NA,TRBJ2-1,many,CASSLRHQGNEQFF,TGCGCCAGCAGCTTGCGGCACCAGGGAAATGAGCAGTTCTTC